These 24 T cell receptor beta chains originate from one sample sequenced in a study of blood T cell repertoires in COVID-19 (dated by TCRdb to the early 2020s). Libraries were constructed by the immunoSEQ multiplex PCR assay. This is the immuneACCESS table as TCRdb keeps it, with only in-frame sequences that have V and J called. A part of the clones is gone; compared with another copy, unresolved V genes explain less than half, and the rest is unexplained. This sample lists around 300,000 clones; over 75% were detected once. The ten most abundant clones make up about 14% of the sample. The sample taken for sequencing was peripheral blood. These receptors were collected from a human donor in a cohort sampled during active COVID-19.

This clone was recorded only once. The chain uses TRBV28 and TRBJ1-2; D not resolved. Deletions cut 3 bases from V and 6 bases from J, with 14 bases between. The CDR3 has 14 amino acids. Germline CDR1 is MDHEN and CDR2 is SYDVKM. The CDR3 reads CASSFGLAINGYTF. The CDR3, as DNA: TGTGCCAGCAGTTTCGGACTCGCTATTAATGGCTACACCTTC.

The rearrangement links TRBV20-1 to TRBJ1-2; 9 bases are a match to TRBD1. Per the germline V gene, CDR1 is DFQATT and CDR2 is SNEGSKA (reference sequence). CDR3 length: 14 amino acids. Losses at the gene ends were 6 bases for V and 1 base for J; bases not matched to a gene: 6. CDR3 sequence (DNA): TGCAGTGCGAGTCCGGGACAGGGTAACTATGGCTACACCTTC. It is translated as CSASPGQGNYGYTF.

The table lists this clone with a count of one. The rearrangement links TRBV3-1 (or the pseudogene TRBV3-2) to TRBJ1-5; no clear D. V dropped 4 bases and J dropped 1 base, with 5 bases sitting between them. Germline V gene lookup returns CDR1 LGHDT and CDR2 YNNKEL (reference sequence). The length of the CDR3 is 13 residues. The CDR3 sequence is CASSLQSNQPQHF. The CDR3 nucleotides read TGTGCCAGCAGCCTTCAGAGCAATCAGCCCCAGCATTTT.

The V call is TRBV24-1, the J call TRBJ2-1; 7 bases map to TRBD1. Germline V gene sequence: CDR1 KGHDR, CDR2 SFDVKD. Trimming at V came to 3 bases and at J to 2 bases, leaving 9 bases not matched to a gene. This CDR3 has 17 residues. The CDR3 here is CATSDTGRGITYNEQFF. The CDR3 region has the DNA TGTGCCACCAGTGATACCGGCAGGGGGATCACCTACAATGAGCAGTTCTTC.

The V gene is TRBV7-2, the J gene TRBJ2-7; no definite D call. The germline V gene has CDR1 SGHTA and CDR2 FQGNSA. V gave up 0 bases and J gave up 2 bases, with 8 bases separating them. The CDR3 runs 14 residues. The CDR3 is CASSLAHAAYEQYF. DNA for the CDR3: TGTGCCAGCAGCTTAGCGCACGCGGCCTACGAGCAGTACTTC.

V is TRBV3-1 (or the pseudogene TRBV3-2) and J is TRBJ1-1; perhaps TRBD1 as D (5 bases). CDR1 LGHDT and CDR2 YNNKEL come from the germline V gene (reference sequence). V lost 0 bases, J lost 1 base, and 12 bases lay in between. The CDR3 covers 16 residues. The CDR3 sequence: CASSQDRGDQNTEAFF. The CDR3 nucleotides read TGTGCCAGCAGCCAAGATCGGGGGGATCAGAACACTGAAGCTTTCTTT.

The rearrangement links TRBV19 to TRBJ1-1, with D unclear. The CDR3 spans 14 residues. The V and J ends lost 3 bases and 5 bases respectively, with 13 bases between them. CDR1 is LNHDA, CDR2 SQIVND, per germline (reference sequence). CDR3 coding DNA: TGTGCCAGTAGTATGGAGTTTGGAAGGACTGAAGCTTTCTTT. It translates to CASSMEFGRTEAFF.

The rearrangement links TRBV7-9 to TRBJ2-1; D is unclear. Germline lookup yields CDR1 SEHNR and CDR2 FQNEAQ (reference sequence). Trimming removed 5 bases from V and 9 bases from J, with 8 bases in between. This CDR3 is 11 amino acids long. The CDR3 nucleotides are TGTGCCAGCAGCCCAGTCAGTGAGCAGTTCTTC. Translating gives CASSPVSEQFF.

The CDR3 spells CASSAGTGAETQYF. CDR3 in DNA: TGCGCCAGCAGCGCCGGGACAGGGGCGGAGACCCAGTACTTC. The chain uses TRBV5-1 and TRBJ2-5; 10 bases map to TRBD1. J was trimmed by 5 bases and V by 4 bases; bases with no gene match: 5. The CDR3 extends over 14 amino acids. Germline V lookup: CDR1 SGHRS, CDR2 YFSETQ. The entire variable domain, with the rest obtained from reference TRBV5-1 and TRBJ2-5, is as follows: KAGVTQTPRYLIKTRGQQVTLSCSPISGHRSVSWYQQTPGQGLQFLFEYFSETQRNKGNFPGRFSGRQFSNSRSEMNVSTLELGDSALYLCASSAGTGAETQYFGPGTRLLVL.

This clone has more than one count but fewer than ten. The chain employs TRBV19 and TRBJ2-1; D not certain. The CDR3 has 15 amino acids. CDR1 is LNHDA, CDR2 SQIVND, per germline (reference sequence). The V end lost 3 bases, the J end lost 1 base, and 10 bases lay between the germline ends. The CDR3 nucleotides are TGTGCCAGTAGTATCTACCCCCTATCCTACAATGAGCAGTTCTTC. Amino acids: CASSIYPLSYNEQFF.

Points on this clone: Sequence at one end of the junction differs from germline and may be a read error. V is TRBV12-3 or TRBV12-4 and J is TRBJ1-2; TRBD1 matches at 7 bases. This CDR3 is 13 amino acids long. The CDR3 DNA is TGTGCCAGCAGTCCCTCCGGACAGGCACGTTGGGCCTTC. Its protein product is CASSPSGQARWAF.

CDR3: CASNRGISTDTQYF. The CDR3 nucleotides are TGTGCCTCAAATAGGGGGATTAGCACAGATACGCAGTATTTT. The chain has TRBV9 and TRBJ2-3; possible D gene TRBD1, 6 bases. This CDR3 region has 14 residues. From germline, CDR1 is SGDLS and CDR2 YYNGEE. V was trimmed by 10 bases and J by 0 bases, leaving 15 bases between them. Full variable domain (missing parts from reference TRBV9 and TRBJ2-3): DSGVTQTPKHLITATGQRVTLRCSPRSGDLSVYWYQQSLDQGLQFLIQYYNGEERAKGNILERFSAQQFPDLHSELNLSSLELGDSALYFCASNRGISTDTQYFGPGTRLTVL.

The chain joins TRBV6-5 to TRBJ2-2; D gene uncertain. The V end lost 4 bases, the J end lost 7 bases, and 16 bases lay between the germline ends. CDR1 MNHEY and CDR2 SVGAGI come from the germline V gene. The CDR3 covers 15 residues. The CDR3 here is CASSSPLGRIGELFF. The CDR3 bases are TGTGCCAGCAGTTCGCCCCTGGGCCGCATCGGGGAGCTGTTTTTT.

The V call is TRBV28, the J call TRBJ2-1; TRBD2 is a possible D gene (5 bases). Germline V CDR1 and CDR2: MDHEN, SYDVKM. V lost 3 bases, J lost 4 bases, and 16 bases lay in between. The CDR3 consists of 16 residues. The CDR3 is CASSFRGAAPYNEQFF. In DNA form, the CDR3 reads TGTGCCAGCAGTTTTAGAGGAGCGGCCCCATACAATGAGCAGTTCTTC.

The J gene is TRBJ2-1, the V gene TRBV7-9; 10 bases are a match to TRBD2. The V gene end was trimmed by 4 bases and the J gene end by 6 bases; junction bases not matched to a gene: 9. Germline V gene lookup returns CDR1 SEHNR and CDR2 FQNEAQ (reference sequence). The CDR3 totals 16 residues. The CDR3 region is CASSSRAGGNFNEQFF. Written as DNA, the CDR3 is TGTGCCAGCAGCTCCCGAGCGGGAGGGAATTTCAATGAGCAGTTCTTC.

J is TRBJ1-3 and V is TRBV6-1; D is uncertain. CDR3 length equals 17 residues. Trimming removed 0 bases at V and 3 bases at J, with 15 bases between. Germline CDR1 is MNHNS and CDR2 is SASEGT. As DNA, the CDR3 is TGTGCCAGCAGTGAAGCGCACACGGGGAGTCTTGGAAACACCATATATTTT. This gives the protein CASSEAHTGSLGNTIYF.

This CDR3 reads CASITDRSVYNSPLHF. For the CDR3, the DNA is TGTGCCAGCATTACGGACAGGTCCGTCTATAATTCACCCCTCCACTTT. The chain has TRBV2 and TRBJ1-6; 7 bases line up with TRBD1. This CDR3 is built from 16 residues. The V gene's germline CDR1 is SNHLY and CDR2 FYNNEI. J gave up 3 bases and V 7 bases, and 9 bases lay outside the gene matches.

This clone was detected once. The chain carries TRBV30 and TRBJ1-2; the D gene is possibly TRBD1 (5 bases). There are 13 residues in the CDR3. Germline V gives CDR1 GTSNPN, CDR2 SVGIG (reference sequence). V lost 6 bases and J 3 bases, leaving 14 bases between the germline ends. CDR3 amino acids: CACLRGGDYGYTF. The CDR3 nucleotides read TGTGCCTGCCTGAGGGGAGGGGACTATGGCTACACCTTC. The variable domain in full, with the rest retrieved from reference TRBV30 and TRBJ1-2, is SQTIHQWPATLVQPVGSPLSLECTVEGTSNPNLYWYRQAAGRGLQLLFYSVGIGQISSEVPQNLSASRPQDRQFILSSKKLLLSDSGFYLCACLRGGDYGYTFGSGTRLTVV.

V is TRBV29-1 and J is TRBJ1-4; D is unresolved. The CDR3 is made up of 13 amino acids. V was shortened by 5 bases and J by 4 bases, with 11 bases between the two germline ends. In germline, CDR1 is SQVTM, CDR2 ANQGSEA. CDR3 loop: CSVKHAVNEKLFF. The DNA of the CDR3 is TGCAGCGTTAAACACGCGGTTAATGAAAAACTGTTTTTT.

This clone was seen a handful of times. The genes are TRBV2 and TRBJ2-3, with TRBD1 identical over 8 bases. V lost 2 bases, J lost 5 bases, and 6 bases stayed unmatched. This CDR3 is built from 15 residues. Germline V CDR1 and CDR2: SNHLY, FYNNEI. The CDR3 protein is CASSEMDRVGDTQYF. The CDR3, as DNA: TGTGCCAGCAGTGAAATGGACAGGGTAGGAGATACGCAGTATTTT.

The rearrangement uses TRBV9 and TRBJ2-7; D is possibly TRBD2 (6 bases). Germline assignment: CDR1 SGDLS and CDR2 YYNGEE. The CDR3 consists of 15 residues. V was trimmed by 3 bases and J by 5 bases, leaving 18 bases between them. CDR3 sequence (DNA): TGTGCCAGCAGCGCTAAAGCCGGACTAAGCGACGAGCAGTACTTC. Residues: CASSAKAGLSDEQYF.

V usage is TRBV18 and J usage is TRBJ2-7, with 14 bases that match TRBD2. Per the germline V gene, CDR1 is KGHSH and CDR2 is LQKENI. V lost 5 bases and J lost 12; bases outside the gene matches: 12. CDR3 length: 15 amino acids. CDR3 nucleotide sequence: TGTGCCAGCTCAGAGCTTCCGGGACTAGCGGGAGACAGGTACTTC. Protein product: CASSELPGLAGDRYF.

This clone was picked up a small number of times. The rearrangement uses TRBV6-6 and TRBJ1-6, with 7 positions matching TRBD1. There are 14 residues in the CDR3. The V gene's germline CDR1 is MNHNY and CDR2 SVGAGI (reference sequence). Trimming at V came to 6 bases and at J to 7 bases, leaving 6 bases not matched to a gene. The CDR3 sequence: CASSRQGSNSPLHF. In DNA, the CDR3 is TGTGCCAGCAGCCGACAGGGTTCCAATTCACCCCTCCACTTT.

The CDR3 sequence is CASSLFPTGDYEQYF. The DNA for the CDR3 is TGCGCCAGCAGCTTGTTTCCCACAGGGGACTACGAGCAGTACTTC. The chain uses TRBV5-1 and TRBJ2-7; 7 positions agree with TRBD1. V shed 1 base, J shed 3 bases, and the junction held 7 bases outside the gene matches. This CDR3 is built from 15 residues. The germline V gene encodes CDR1 SGHRS and CDR2 YFSETQ.